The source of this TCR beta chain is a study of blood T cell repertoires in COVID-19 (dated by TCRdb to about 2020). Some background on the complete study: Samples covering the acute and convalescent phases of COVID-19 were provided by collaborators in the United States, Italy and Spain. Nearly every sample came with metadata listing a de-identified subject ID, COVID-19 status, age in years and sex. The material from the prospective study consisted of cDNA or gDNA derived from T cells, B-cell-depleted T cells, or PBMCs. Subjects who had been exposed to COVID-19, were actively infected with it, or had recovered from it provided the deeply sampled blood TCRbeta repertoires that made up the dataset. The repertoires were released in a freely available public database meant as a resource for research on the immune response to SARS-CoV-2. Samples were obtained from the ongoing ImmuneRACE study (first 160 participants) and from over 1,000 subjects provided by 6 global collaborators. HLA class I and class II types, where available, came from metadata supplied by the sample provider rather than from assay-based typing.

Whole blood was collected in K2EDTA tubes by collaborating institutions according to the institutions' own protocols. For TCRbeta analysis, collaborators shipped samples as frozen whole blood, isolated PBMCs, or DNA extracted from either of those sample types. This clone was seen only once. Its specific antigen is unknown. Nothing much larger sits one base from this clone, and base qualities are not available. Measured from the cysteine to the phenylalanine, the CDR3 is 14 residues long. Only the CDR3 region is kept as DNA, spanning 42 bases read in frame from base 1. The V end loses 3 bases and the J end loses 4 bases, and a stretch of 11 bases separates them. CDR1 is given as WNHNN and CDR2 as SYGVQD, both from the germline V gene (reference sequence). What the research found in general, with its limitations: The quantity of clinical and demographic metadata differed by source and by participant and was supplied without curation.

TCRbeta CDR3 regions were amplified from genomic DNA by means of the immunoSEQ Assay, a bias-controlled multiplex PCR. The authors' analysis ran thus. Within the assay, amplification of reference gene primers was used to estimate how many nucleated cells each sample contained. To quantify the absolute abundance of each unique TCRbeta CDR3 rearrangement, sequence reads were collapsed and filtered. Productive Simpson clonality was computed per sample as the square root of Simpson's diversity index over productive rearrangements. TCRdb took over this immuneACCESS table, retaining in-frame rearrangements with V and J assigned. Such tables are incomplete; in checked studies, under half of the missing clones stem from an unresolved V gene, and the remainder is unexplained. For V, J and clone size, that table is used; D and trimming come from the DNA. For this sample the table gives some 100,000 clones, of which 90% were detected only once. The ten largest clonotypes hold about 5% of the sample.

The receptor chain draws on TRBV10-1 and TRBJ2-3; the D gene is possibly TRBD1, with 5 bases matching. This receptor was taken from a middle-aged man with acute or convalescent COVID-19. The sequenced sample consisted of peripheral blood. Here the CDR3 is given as CASSEVPRADTQYF. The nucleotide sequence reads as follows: TGCGCCAGCAGTGAAGTGCCCAGGGCAGATACGCAGTATTTT.